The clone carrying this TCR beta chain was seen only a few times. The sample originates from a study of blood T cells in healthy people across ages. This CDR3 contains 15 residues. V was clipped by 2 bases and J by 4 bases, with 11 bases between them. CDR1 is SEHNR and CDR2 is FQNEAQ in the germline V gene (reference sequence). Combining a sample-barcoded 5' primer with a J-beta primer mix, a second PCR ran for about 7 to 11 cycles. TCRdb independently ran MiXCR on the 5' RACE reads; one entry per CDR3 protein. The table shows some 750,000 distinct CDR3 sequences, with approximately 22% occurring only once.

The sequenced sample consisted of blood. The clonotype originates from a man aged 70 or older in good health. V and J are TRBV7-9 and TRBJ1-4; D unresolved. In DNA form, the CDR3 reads TGTGCCAGCAGCTTAAATAGGGAATTTAATGAAAAACTGTTTTTT. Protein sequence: CASSLNREFNEKLFF.